The present T cell receptor beta chain was sequenced within a study of lymphopenia after photon versus proton radiotherapy. Study-level points and caveats: Proton therapy kept repertoires fairly stable, unlike photons, which gained effector/memory cells. Post-nadir diversity loss with photons came from oligoclonal expansion, particularly CD8+ Temra cells. Larger post-nadir TCR diversity loss correlated inversely with survival in deceased patients.

Comments on this clone: Its specificity is unknown.

The V gene end was trimmed by 5 bases and the J gene end by 6 bases; junction bases not matched to a gene: 1. CDR1 is MNHNY, CDR2 SVGAGI, per germline (reference sequence). This CDR3 region has 15 residues. The table came from immunoSEQ multiplex PCR; TCRdb's copy has only in-frame clones and leaves some out. Of 83,000 or so clones listed, around 80% are singletons. The sequence came from a man in his sixties with pancreatic cancer. The material was peripheral blood, obtained from a patient treated with proton-based radiotherapy. This chain links TRBV6-6 with TRBJ2-1, with TRBD2 identical over 16 bases. This chain's CDR3 is CASSGTSGRVNEQFF. The DNA for the CDR3 is TGTGCCAGCAGTGGGACTAGCGGGAGGGTCAATGAGCAGTTCTTC.